This TCR beta chain was observed in a study of Ad26.COV2.S vaccination and SARS-CoV-2 variants listed by TCRdb under 2021. For the study in its entirety: Vaccine-arm donors were drawn from COV1001, a multicentre, randomized, double-blind, placebo-controlled phase I-IIa trial of Ad26.COV2.S in healthy adults. Dosing of Ad26.COV2.S was intramuscular, at either 5x10^10 or 1x10^11 viral particles, delivered as one shot or as two shots spaced 56 days apart. TCRbeta repertoire sequencing was used to assess the specificity and breadth of SARS-CoV-2-reactive T cell receptors after Ad26.COV2.S vaccination. A total of roughly 32 samples were included in the TCR-sequenced set, comprising some 20 Ad26.COV2.S vaccine recipients, 5 placebo recipients and 8 SARS-CoV-2 convalescent individuals. Trial participants were randomized into five groups of five: low-dose or high-dose Ad26.COV2.S given once or twice, or placebo on both occasions. Investigators did not know the trial group allocation while performing experiments and assessing outcomes.

What the treatment or condition label conveys for this sample: some 19 received Ad26.COV2.S at low or high dose, single or two shots; roughly five received placebo; per-sample allocation not given. Repertoires of vaccine and placebo recipients were sequenced from samples taken on day 63 after the first injection. In Cohort 1b, about 25 adults aged 18-55 years were enrolled at a single site in Boston, USA, between 29 July and 7 August 2020. Ad26.COV2.S consisted of a replication-incompetent adenovirus type 26 vector by which a prefusion-stabilized SARS-CoV-2 spike protein from the original Wuhan strain was expressed. Of note for this clone: No antigen is known for it. Nothing much larger sits one base from this clone, and base qualities are not available.

Points the paper makes about the study in general: Vaccine and placebo recipients had similar non-spike TCR breadth, a finding consistent with the vaccine containing only spike. The study was not powered for comparison of responses between vaccine doses or regimens. According to the authors, total T cell responses may have been underestimated by the TCR breadth and depth analyses. Compared with placebo recipients, Ad26.COV2.S recipients showed higher spike-specific TCR breadth (P = 0.0014). Substantial breadth of spike-specific CD8+ and CD4+ T cell responses was reported after vaccination.

V sheds 5 bases and J sheds 2 bases, leaving 19 bases between their ends. The CDR3 spans 16 residues, from the cysteine through the phenylalanine. Only the CDR3 portion is preserved as DNA: 48 bases, with reading frame beginning at the first base. The germline V gene (reference sequence) yields LNHDA for CDR1 and SQIVND for CDR2. The immunoSEQ Assay was used to sequence TCRbeta CDR3 regions. After extraction, genomic DNA underwent amplification by bias-controlled multiplex PCR, followed by high-throughput sequencing. In the paper's pipeline: Collapsing and filtering of sequences were performed to quantify the absolute abundance of each unique TCRbeta CDR3 region. T cell fraction was estimated by normalizing TCRbeta template counts to usable DNA, which was measured by amplifying reference genes present in all nucleated cells. Repertoire TCRs were annotated as SARS-CoV-2-specific when V gene, CDR3 amino acid sequence and J gene were exactly matched to a known reactive TCR set. The reference SARS-CoV-2 TCR set was obtained from MIRA and was filtered for enrichment in COVID-19-positive ImmuneCODE repertoires, whereby public or cross-reactive TCRs were removed. Using the MIRA antigens, annotated TCRs were further analysed by specific ORF or by position within an ORF. Breadth was defined as the number of annotated unique rearrangements divided by the total number of unique productive rearrangements, and depth was defined as the summed frequency of the annotated unique rearrangements. Group comparisons of TCR breadth used two-sided Wilcoxon rank-sum tests. In its TCRdb copy, this immuneACCESS table keeps in-frame sequences only and misses some clones. Where compared with another copy, unresolved V genes explain less than half of these, and the others have no known cause. V, J and clone size reflect that table, while D and trimming were determined from the DNA. Across this sample there are roughly 320,000 clones, with about 86% seen only once. The leading ten clones occupy approximately 2% of the sample.

The TCR sequence derives from a person between 18 and 60 years old who received the Ad26.COV2.S COVID-19 vaccine or a placebo. The material sequenced was peripheral blood, taken in a trial of Ad26.COV2.S vaccine versus placebo. This sequence uses TRBV19 and TRBJ2-7, with the D call perhaps TRBD1 or TRBD2, each one matching 5 bases. The DNA sequence is TGTGCCAGTAGTCGACTGTCCGGGACGGACACCTACGAGCAGTACTTC. It is translated as CASSRLSGTDTYEQYF.